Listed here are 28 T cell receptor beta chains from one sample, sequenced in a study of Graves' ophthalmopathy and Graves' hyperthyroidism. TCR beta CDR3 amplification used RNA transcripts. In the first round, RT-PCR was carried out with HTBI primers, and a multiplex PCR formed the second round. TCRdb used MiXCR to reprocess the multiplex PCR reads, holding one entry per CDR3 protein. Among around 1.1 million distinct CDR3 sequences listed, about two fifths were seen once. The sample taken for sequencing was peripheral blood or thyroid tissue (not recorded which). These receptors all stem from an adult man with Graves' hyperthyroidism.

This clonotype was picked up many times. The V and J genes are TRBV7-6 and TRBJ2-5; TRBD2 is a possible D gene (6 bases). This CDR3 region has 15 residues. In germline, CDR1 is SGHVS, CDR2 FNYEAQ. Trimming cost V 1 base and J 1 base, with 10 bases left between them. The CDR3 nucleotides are TGTGCCAGCAGCTTAGTTCCCGGGGGCCAAGAGACCCAGTACTTC. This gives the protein CASSLVPGGQETQYF.

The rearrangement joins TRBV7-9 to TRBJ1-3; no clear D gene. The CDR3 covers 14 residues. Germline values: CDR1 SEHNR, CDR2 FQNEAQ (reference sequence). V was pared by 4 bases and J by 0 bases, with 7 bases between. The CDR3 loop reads CASSSPPSGNTIYF. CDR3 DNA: TGTGCCAGCAGCTCCCCCCCCTCTGGAAACACCATATATTTT.

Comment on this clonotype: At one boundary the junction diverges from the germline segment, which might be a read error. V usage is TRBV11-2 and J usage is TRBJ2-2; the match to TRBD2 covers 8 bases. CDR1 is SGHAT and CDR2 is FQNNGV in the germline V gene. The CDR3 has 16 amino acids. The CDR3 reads CASSQEPGGQIGELFF. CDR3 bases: TGCGCCAGCAGCCAAGAACCGGGGGGGCAGATCGGGGAGCTGTTTTTT.

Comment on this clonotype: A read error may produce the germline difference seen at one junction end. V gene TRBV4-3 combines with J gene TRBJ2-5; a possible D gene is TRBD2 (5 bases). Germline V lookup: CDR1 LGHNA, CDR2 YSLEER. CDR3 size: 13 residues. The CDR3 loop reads CARSERVRETQYF. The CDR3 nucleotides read TGCGCCCGCAGCGAGAGGGTGAGGGAGACCCAGTACTTC.

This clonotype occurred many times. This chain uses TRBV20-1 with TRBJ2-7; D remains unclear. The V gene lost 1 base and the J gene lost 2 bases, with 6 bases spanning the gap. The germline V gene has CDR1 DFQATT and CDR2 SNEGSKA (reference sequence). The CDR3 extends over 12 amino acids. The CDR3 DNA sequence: TGCAGTGCTAGAGGGGAACCCTACGAGCAGTACTTC. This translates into CSARGEPYEQYF.

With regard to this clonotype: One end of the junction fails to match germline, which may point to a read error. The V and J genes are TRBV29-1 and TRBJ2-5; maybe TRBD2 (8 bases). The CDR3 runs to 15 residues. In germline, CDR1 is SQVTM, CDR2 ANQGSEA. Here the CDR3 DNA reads TGCAGCGTTGGCGGTAGCGGGACAGCCCAAGAGGCCCAGTACTTC. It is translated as CSVGGSGTAQEAQYF.

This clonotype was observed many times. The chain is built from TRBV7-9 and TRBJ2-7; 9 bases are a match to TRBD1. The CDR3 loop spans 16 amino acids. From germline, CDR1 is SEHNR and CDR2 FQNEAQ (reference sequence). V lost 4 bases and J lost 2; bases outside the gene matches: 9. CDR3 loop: CASSSGGGTGPYEQYF. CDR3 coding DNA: TGTGCCAGCAGCTCAGGTGGCGGGACAGGGCCCTACGAGCAGTACTTC.

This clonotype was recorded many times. CDR3 coding DNA: TGTGCCAGTAGGGATACTGACAGGACCTATGGCTACACCTTC. It is translated as CASRDTDRTYGYTF. V gene TRBV19 combines with J gene TRBJ1-2; tentative D call: TRBD1 (6 bases). The germline V and J ends were trimmed by 6 bases and 4 bases, with 15 bases remaining between them. This CDR3 region has 14 residues. Germline lookup yields CDR1 LNHDA and CDR2 SQIVND (reference sequence). Filled out from reference TRBV19 and TRBJ1-2, the complete variable domain reads DGGITQSPKYLFRKEGQNVTLSCEQNLNHDAMYWYRQDPGQGLRLIYYSQIVNDFQKGDIAEGYSVSREKKESFPLTVTSAQKNPTAFYLCASRDTDRTYGYTFGSGTRLTVV.

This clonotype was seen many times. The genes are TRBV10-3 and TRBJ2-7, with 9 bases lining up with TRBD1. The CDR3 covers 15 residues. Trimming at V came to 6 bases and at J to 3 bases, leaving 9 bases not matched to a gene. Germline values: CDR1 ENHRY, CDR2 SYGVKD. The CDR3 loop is CAISQDRGRLYEQYF. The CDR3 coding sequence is TGTGCCATCAGCCAGGACAGGGGCCGCCTCTACGAGCAGTACTTC.

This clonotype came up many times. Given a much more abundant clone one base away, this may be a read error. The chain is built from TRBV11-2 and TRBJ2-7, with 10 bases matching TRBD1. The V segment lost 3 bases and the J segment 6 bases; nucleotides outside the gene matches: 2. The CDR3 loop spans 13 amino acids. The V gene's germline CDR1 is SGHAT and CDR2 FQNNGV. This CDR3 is CASSFRTGGEQYF. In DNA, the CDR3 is TGTGCCAGCAGCTTCCGGACAGGGGGCGAGCAGTACTTC. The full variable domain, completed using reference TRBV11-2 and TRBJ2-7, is EAGVAQSPRYKIIEKRQSVAFWCNPISGHATLYWYQQILGQGPKLLIQFQNNGVVDDSQLPKDRFSAERLKGVDSTLKIQPAKLEDSAVYLCASSFRTGGEQYFGPGTRLTVT.

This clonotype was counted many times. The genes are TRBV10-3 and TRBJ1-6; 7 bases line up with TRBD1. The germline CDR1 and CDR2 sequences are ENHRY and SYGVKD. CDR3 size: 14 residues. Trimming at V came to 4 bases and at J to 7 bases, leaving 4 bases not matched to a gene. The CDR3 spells CAISGDSLNSPLHF. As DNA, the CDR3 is TGTGCCATCAGTGGGGACAGCTTAAATTCACCCCTCCACTTT.

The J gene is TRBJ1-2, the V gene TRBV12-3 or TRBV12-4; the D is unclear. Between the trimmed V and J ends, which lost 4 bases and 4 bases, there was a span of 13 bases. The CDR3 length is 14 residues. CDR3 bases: TGTGCCAGCAGTTATTGGGCGCGAGGCTATGGCTACACCTTC. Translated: CASSYWARGYGYTF.

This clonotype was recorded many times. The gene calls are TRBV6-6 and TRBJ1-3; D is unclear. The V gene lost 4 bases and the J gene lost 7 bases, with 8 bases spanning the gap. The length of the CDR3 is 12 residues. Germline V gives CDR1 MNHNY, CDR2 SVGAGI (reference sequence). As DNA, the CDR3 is TGTGCCAGCAGTTCTAGAGAGAACACCATATATTTT. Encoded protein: CASSSRENTIYF.

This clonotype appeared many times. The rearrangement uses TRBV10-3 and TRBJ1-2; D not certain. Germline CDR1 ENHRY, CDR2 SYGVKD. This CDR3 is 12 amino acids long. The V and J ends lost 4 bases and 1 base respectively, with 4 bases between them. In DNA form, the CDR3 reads TGTGCCATCAGTGTCCATAACTATGGCTACACCTTC. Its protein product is CAISVHNYGYTF.

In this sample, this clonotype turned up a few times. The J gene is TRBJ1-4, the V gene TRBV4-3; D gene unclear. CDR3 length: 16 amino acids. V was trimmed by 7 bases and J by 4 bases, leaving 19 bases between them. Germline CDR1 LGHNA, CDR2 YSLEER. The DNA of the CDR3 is TGCGCCAGCACCGACCGGATCAGGCTCAGTAATGAAAAACTGTTTTTT. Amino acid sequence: CASTDRIRLSNEKLFF.

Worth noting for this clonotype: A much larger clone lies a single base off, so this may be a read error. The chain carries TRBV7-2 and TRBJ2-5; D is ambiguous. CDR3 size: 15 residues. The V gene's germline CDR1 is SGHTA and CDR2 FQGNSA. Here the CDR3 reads CASSPYRTGGETRYF. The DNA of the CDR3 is TGTGCCAGCAGCCCTTACCGGACGGGCGGAGAGACCCGGTACTTC.

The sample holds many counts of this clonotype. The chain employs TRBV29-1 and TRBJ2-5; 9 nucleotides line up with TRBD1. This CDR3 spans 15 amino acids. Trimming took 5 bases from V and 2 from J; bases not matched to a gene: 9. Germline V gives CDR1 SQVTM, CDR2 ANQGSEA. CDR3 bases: TGCAGCGTTCAAACCCGGGGACAGGGTCAAGAGACCCAGTACTTC. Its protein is CSVQTRGQGQETQYF.

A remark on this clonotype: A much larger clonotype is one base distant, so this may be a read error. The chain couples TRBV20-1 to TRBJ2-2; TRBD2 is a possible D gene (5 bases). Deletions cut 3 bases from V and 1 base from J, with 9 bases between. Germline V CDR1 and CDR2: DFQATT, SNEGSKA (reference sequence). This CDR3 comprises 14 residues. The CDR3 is CSASGNLNTGELFF. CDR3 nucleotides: TGCAGTGCTAGCGGGAACCTGAACACCGGGGAGCTGTTTTTT.

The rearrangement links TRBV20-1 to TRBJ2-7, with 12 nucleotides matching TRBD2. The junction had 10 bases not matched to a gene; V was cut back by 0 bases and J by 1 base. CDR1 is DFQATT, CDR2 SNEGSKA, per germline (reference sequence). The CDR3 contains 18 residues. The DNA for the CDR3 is TGCAGTGCTAGAGATTTCTTGACTAGCGGGAGAGGGTCCTACGAGCAGTACTTC. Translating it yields CSARDFLTSGRGSYEQYF.

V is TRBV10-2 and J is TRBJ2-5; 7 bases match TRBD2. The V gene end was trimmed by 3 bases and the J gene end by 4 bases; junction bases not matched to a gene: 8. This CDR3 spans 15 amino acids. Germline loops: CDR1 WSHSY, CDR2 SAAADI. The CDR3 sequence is CASSDTGRPVETQYF. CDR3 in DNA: TGCGCCAGCAGTGATACCGGGAGGCCGGTAGAGACCCAGTACTTC.

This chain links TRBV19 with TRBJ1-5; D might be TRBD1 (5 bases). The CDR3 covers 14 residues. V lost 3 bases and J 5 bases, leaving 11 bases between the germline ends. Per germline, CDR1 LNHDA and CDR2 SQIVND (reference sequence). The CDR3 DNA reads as TGTGCCAGTAGTATCTGGGGGGTTGATCAGCCCCAGCATTTT. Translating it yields CASSIWGVDQPQHF.

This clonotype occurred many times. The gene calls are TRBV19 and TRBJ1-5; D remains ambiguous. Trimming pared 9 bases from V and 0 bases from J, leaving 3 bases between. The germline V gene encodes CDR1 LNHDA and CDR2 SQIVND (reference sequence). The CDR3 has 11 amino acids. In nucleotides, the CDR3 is TGTGCCAGGTTTAGCAATCAGCCCCAGCATTTT. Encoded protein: CARFSNQPQHF.

CDR3 protein: CASSLYPGRAFF. CDR3 nucleotide sequence: TGTGCCAGCAGTTTATATCCAGGGAGAGCTTTCTTT. V usage is TRBV27 and J usage is TRBJ1-1, with D perhaps matching TRBD1 (5 bases). The ends were cut back, 1 base at V and 10 bases at J, with 10 bases in the middle. The CDR3 extends over 12 amino acids. CDR1 and CDR2 (germline): MNHEY, SMNVEV (reference sequence).

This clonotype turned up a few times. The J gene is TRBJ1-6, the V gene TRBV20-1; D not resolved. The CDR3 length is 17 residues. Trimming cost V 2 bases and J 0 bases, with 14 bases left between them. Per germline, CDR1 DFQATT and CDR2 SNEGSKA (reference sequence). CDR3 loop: CSARIPPANSYNSPLHF. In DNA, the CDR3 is TGCAGTGCTAGAATCCCCCCGGCAAACTCCTATAATTCACCCCTCCACTTT.

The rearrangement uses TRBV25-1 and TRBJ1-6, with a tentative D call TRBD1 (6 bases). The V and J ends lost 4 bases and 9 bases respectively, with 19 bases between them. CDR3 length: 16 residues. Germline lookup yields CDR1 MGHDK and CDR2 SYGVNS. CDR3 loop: CASSVNTDGGTSPLHF. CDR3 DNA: TGTGCCAGCAGTGTAAATACAGACGGGGGCACTTCACCCCTCCACTTT.

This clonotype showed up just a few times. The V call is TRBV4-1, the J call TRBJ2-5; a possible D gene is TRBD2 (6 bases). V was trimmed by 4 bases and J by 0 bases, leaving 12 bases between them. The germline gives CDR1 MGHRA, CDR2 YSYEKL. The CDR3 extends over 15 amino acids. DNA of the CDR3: TGCGCCAGCAGCCCTACCGGGGGATACCAAGAGACCCAGTACTTC. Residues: CASSPTGGYQETQYF.

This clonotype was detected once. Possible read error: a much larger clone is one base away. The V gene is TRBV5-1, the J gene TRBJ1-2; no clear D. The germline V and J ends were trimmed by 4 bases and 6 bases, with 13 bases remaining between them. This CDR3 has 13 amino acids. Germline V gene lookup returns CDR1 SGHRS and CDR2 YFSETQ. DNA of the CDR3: TGCGCCAGCAGCATGATCGGGTTGGATGGCTACACCTTC. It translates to CASSMIGLDGYTF.

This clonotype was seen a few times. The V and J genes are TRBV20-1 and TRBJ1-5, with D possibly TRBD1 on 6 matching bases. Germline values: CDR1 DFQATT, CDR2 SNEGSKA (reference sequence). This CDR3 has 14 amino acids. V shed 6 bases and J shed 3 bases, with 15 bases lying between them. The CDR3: CSARGGSDNQPQHF. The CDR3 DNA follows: TGCAGTGCGAGGGGGGGATCAGACAATCAGCCCCAGCATTTT.